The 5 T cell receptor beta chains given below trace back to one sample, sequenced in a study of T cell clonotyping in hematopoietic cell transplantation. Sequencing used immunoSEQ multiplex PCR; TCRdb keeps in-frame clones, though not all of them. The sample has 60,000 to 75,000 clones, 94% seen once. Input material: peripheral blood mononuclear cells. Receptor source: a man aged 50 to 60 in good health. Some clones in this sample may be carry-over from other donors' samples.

CDR3 residues: CSVEKSGGVYGYEQYF. CDR3 DNA: TGCAGCGTGGAAAAGAGTGGAGGGGTATACGGCTACGAGCAGTACTTC. The chain recombines TRBV29-1 with TRBJ2-7; maybe TRBD2 (6 bases). Germline V gene data show CDR1 as SQVTM and CDR2 as ANQGSEA. This CDR3 comprises 16 residues. V lost 6 bases and J lost 3, with 24 bases in between.

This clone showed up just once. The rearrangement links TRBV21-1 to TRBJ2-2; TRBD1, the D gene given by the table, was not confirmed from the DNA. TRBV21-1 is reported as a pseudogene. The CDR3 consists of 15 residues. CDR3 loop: CASSRLLAKTGELFF. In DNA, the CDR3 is TGTGCCAGCAGCAGATTGTTGGCCAAAACCGGGGAGCTGTTTTTT.

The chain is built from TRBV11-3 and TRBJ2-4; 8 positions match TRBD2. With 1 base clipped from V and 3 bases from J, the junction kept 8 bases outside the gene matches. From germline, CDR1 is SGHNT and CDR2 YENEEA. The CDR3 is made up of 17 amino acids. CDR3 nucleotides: TGTGCCAGCAGCTTAGGCCGTCGGAGCGGGGGCAAAAACATTCAGTACTTC. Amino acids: CASSLGRRSGGKNIQYF.

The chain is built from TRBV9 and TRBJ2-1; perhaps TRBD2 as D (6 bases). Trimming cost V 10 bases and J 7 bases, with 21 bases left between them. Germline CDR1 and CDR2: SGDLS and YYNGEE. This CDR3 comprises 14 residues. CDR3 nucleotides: TGTGCCTCCGGGAGACTGGGGGTTGATAATGAGCAGTTCTTC. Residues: CASGRLGVDNEQFF.

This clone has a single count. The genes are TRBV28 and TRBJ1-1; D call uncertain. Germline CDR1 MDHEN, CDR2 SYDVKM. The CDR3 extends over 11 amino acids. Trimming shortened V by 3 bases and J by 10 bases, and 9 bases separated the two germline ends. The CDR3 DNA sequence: TGTGCCAGCAGTTTTCCACGGGGAGCTTTCTTT. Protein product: CASSFPRGAFF.